A single sample gave rise to the 14 T cell receptor beta chains below, sequenced in a study of Ad26.COV2.S vaccination and SARS-CoV-2 variants. Measured with immunoSEQ multiplex PCR; TCRdb has only the in-frame clones, and not every one. The table shows 500,000 or so clones, with roughly 85% occurring only once. Sample treatment: 15 to 20 received Ad26.COV2.S at low or high dose, single or two shots; about 5 received placebo; per-sample allocation not given. The samples were gathered on day 63 after the first injection of vaccine or placebo. Sequenced material: peripheral blood, taken in a trial of Ad26.COV2.S vaccine versus placebo. The receptor set was obtained from a person between 18 and 65 years old who received the Ad26.COV2.S COVID-19 vaccine or a placebo.

The count of this clone is one. The chain couples TRBV9 to TRBJ2-2; 14 bases fit TRBD2. V shed 4 bases and J 6 bases; nucleotides not matched to a gene: 8. This CDR3 region has 17 residues. CDR1 is SGDLS and CDR2 is YYNGEE in the germline V gene. The CDR3 loop is CASSPRGLAGVSGELFF. CDR3 nucleotide sequence: TGTGCCAGCAGCCCCCGGGGACTAGCGGGAGTGTCCGGGGAGCTGTTTTTT. Full variable domain (remainder filled in from reference TRBV9 and TRBJ2-2): DSGVTQTPKHLITATGQRVTLRCSPRSGDLSVYWYQQSLDQGLQFLIQYYNGEERAKGNILERFSAQQFPDLHSELNLSSLELGDSALYFCASSPRGLAGVSGELFFGEGSRLTVL.

The V gene is TRBV30, the J gene TRBJ1-1; the match to TRBD1 covers 9 bases. With 3 bases clipped from V and 0 bases from J, the junction kept 2 bases outside the gene matches. Germline lookup yields CDR1 GTSNPN and CDR2 SVGIG (reference sequence). The CDR3 has 14 amino acids. CDR3 protein: CAWRRQGVNTEAFF. The CDR3 DNA is TGTGCCTGGAGGAGACAGGGGGTGAACACTGAAGCTTTCTTT.

Only a few counts were recorded for this clone. The chain uses TRBV7-9 and TRBJ1-1, with a possible D match to TRBD1 (6 bases). Germline lookup yields CDR1 SEHNR and CDR2 FQNEAQ (reference sequence). Trimming removed 8 bases at V and 6 bases at J, with 19 bases between. The CDR3 extends over 14 amino acids. As DNA, the CDR3 is TGTGCCAGCTCCGCTAAGTGGGGGGCCGCTGAAGCTTTCTTT. This sequence encodes CASSAKWGAAEAFF.

The J gene is TRBJ1-4, the V gene TRBV7-8; 8 nucleotides align to TRBD1. CDR3 length: 14 residues. Germline CDR1 SGHVS, CDR2 FQNEAQ. The trim removed 5 bases at V and 8 bases at J, leaving 7 bases unmatched. The CDR3 DNA reads as TGTGCCAGCAGCCGAGACAGGGGAGGGGAAAAACTGTTTTTT. It specifies CASSRDRGGEKLFF. The full variable domain, with the rest looked up from reference TRBV7-8 and TRBJ1-4, is GAGVSQSPRYKVAKRGQDVALRCDPISGHVSLFWYQQALGQGPEFLTYFQNEAQLDKSGLPSDRFFAERPEGSVSTLKIQRTQQEDSAVYLCASSRDRGGEKLFFGSGTQLSVL.

The rearrangement joins TRBV6-5 to TRBJ2-7, with D perhaps matching TRBD2 (6 bases). Germline lookup yields CDR1 MNHEY and CDR2 SVGAGI. The V end was cut by 6 bases, the J end by 3 bases, with 18 bases between. The CDR3 spans 15 residues. The chain's CDR3 is CASSPGDRVYYEQYF. The CDR3 DNA follows: TGTGCCAGCAGCCCGGGGGATAGGGTTTACTACGAGCAGTACTTC.

The rearrangement joins TRBV11-2 to TRBJ2-5, with TRBD2 as a possible D gene (5 bases). V was clipped by 2 bases and J by 5 bases, with 12 bases between them. This CDR3 is built from 14 residues. Per germline, CDR1 SGHAT and CDR2 FQNNGV. This CDR3 reads CASSLQEGWETQYF. In DNA form, the CDR3 reads TGTGCCAGCAGCTTACAAGAGGGCTGGGAGACCCAGTACTTC. Together with reference TRBV11-2 and TRBJ2-5, the CDR3 gives the full variable domain: EAGVAQSPRYKIIEKRQSVAFWCNPISGHATLYWYQQILGQGPKLLIQFQNNGVVDDSQLPKDRFSAERLKGVDSTLKIQPAKLEDSAVYLCASSLQEGWETQYFGPGTRLLVL.

The genes are TRBV30 and TRBJ1-2; weak D call: TRBD1 (5 bases). CDR1 and CDR2 from the germline V gene are GTSNPN and SVGIG (reference sequence). The CDR3 is 12 residues long. Trimming removed 1 base at V and 4 bases at J, with 7 bases between. The CDR3 region has the DNA TGTGCCTGGAGTGCAGGGACCTATGGCTACACCTTC. Its protein product is CAWSAGTYGYTF. Combining the CDR3 with reference TRBV30 and TRBJ1-2 gives the whole variable domain SQTIHQWPATLVQPVGSPLSLECTVEGTSNPNLYWYRQAAGRGLQLLFYSVGIGQISSEVPQNLSASRPQDRQFILSSKKLLLSDSGFYLCAWSAGTYGYTFGSGTRLTVV.

V usage is TRBV15 and J usage is TRBJ1-4; D is unclear. Per the germline V gene, CDR1 is LNHNV and CDR2 is YYDKDF (reference sequence). With 0 bases removed from V and 13 bases from J, the gap between germline ends came to 12 bases. The CDR3 extends over 13 amino acids. The CDR3, as DNA: TGTGCCACCAGCAGAGATCACGCGGGAAGACTGTTTTTT. It specifies CATSRDHAGRLFF.

This chain uses TRBV7-2 with TRBJ2-1; 7 bases map to TRBD1. This CDR3 is 16 amino acids long. Germline CDR1 SGHTA, CDR2 FQGNSA. Trimming cost V 0 bases and J 0 bases; bases outside gene matches: 2. The CDR3 nucleotides are TGTGCCAGCAGCTTAGCCGGGACAGCCTCCTACAATGAGCAGTTCTTC. It yields the protein CASSLAGTASYNEQFF.

The chain employs TRBV6-2 or TRBV6-3 and TRBJ2-5; D might be TRBD1 (5 bases). The CDR3 length is 14 residues. Germline loops: CDR1 MNHEY, CDR2 SVGEGT. V lost 6 bases and J lost 4, with 15 bases in between. Written as DNA, the CDR3 is TGTGCCAGCAGCCCCAGGGCGAGGAGAGAGACCCAGTACTTC. As protein: CASSPRARRETQYF.

The gene calls are TRBV29-1 and TRBJ2-2; D is unresolved. CDR3 length equals 14 residues. CDR1 is SQVTM and CDR2 is ANQGSEA in the germline V gene. V lost 4 bases and J lost 6, with 15 bases in between. CDR3 protein: CSVAVGFTAGELFF. In DNA form, the CDR3 reads TGCAGCGTTGCCGTGGGGTTTACGGCCGGGGAGCTGTTTTTT.

This chain links TRBV7-2 with TRBJ1-2, with 7 positions matching TRBD1. The CDR3 is made up of 14 amino acids. Unmatched junction bases numbered 7, after V lost 5 bases and J lost 4 bases. Germline-derived CDR1 and CDR2 are SGHTA and FQGNSA. In DNA, the CDR3 is TGTGCCAGCAGCGTGGGACAGCCGATCTATGGCTACACCTTC. Protein product: CASSVGQPIYGYTF.

V gene TRBV4-3 combines with J gene TRBJ2-2, with D maybe TRBD2 (6 bases). V was cut by 2 bases and J by 3 bases, with 10 bases left in between. The germline V gene has CDR1 LGHNA and CDR2 YSLEER. The CDR3 has 15 amino acids. CDR3 loop: CASSQTGEYTGELFF. Written as DNA, the CDR3 is TGCGCCAGCAGCCAAACGGGGGAGTACACCGGGGAGCTGTTTTTT.

The V call is TRBV28, the J call TRBJ2-2; 11 bases map to TRBD1. Germline V lookup: CDR1 MDHEN, CDR2 SYDVKM. V was clipped by 5 bases and J by 7 bases; unmatched bases: 9. This CDR3 region has 16 residues. The CDR3 DNA is TGTGCCAGCAGTCTGGGGGGACAGGGGGTAGACGGGGAGCTGTTTTTT. Its translation: CASSLGGQGVDGELFF.